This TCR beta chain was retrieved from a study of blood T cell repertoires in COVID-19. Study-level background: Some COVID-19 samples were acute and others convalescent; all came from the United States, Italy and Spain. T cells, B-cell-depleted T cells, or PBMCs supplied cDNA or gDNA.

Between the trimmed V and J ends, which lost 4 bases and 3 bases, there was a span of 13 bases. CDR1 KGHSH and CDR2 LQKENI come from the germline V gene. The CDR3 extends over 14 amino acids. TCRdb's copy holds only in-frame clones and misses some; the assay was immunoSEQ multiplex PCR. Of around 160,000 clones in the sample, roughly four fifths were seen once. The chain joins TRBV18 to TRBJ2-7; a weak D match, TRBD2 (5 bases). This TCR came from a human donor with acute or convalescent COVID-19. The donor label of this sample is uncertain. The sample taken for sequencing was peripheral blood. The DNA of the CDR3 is TGTGCCAGCTCACTTTCCGGGGATGTCTACGAGCAGTACTTC. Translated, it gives CASSLSGDVYEQYF.